This T cell receptor beta chain appears in the sequencing data of a study of shared clonotypes between healthy human individuals. Germline V gene lookup returns CDR1 MRHNA and CDR2 SNTAGT. This CDR3 is built from 14 residues. V lost 5 bases, J lost 7 bases, and 9 bases stayed unmatched. Data came from immunoSEQ multiplex PCR; TCRdb stores just in-frame clones and leaves some out. The sample carries under 850,000 clones, about two thirds recorded once. The genes are TRBV6-4 and TRBJ2-7; TRBD2 matches at 9 bases. The sequenced sample consisted of memory CD4+ T cells sorted from blood. Subset in this sample: CD45RA-negative fraction. This sequence was found in a woman in her thirties in good health. The chain's CDR3 is CASSYGGRAGEQYF. The CDR3, as DNA: TGTGCCAGCAGTTACGGCGGGAGGGCCGGAGAGCAGTACTTC.